These T cell receptor beta chains were read from a single sample in a study of regulatory T cells in long-lasting Graves disease. MiXCR, applied by TCRdb to the multiplex PCR reads, yields one record per CDR3 protein. The sample contains 350,000 to 450,000 distinct CDR3 sequences, approximately 15% of which appear only once. These data were also reused for a study on T cells in Graves' hyperthyroidism and ophthalmopathy.

The source material was peripheral blood mononuclear cells (PBMCs), sampled at new diagnosis, from a patient treated with antithyroid drugs. Source of these receptors: a middle-aged man with Graves disease. Both conserved end residues are part of each CDR3. The D gene is left open where the match is weak. Clone size is shown for a subset of rows, as once, few, many or a class of expanded clone.

J,size,D,V,CDR3,DNA
TRBJ1-5,many,TRBD1,TRBV4-3,CASSQDLGQGVNQPQHF,TGCGCCAGCAGCCAAGATCTCGGACAGGGGGTCAATCAGCCCCAGCATTTT
TRBJ2-5,.,.,TRBV19,CASSINEQSGTQYF,TGTGCCAGTAGTATAAATGAACAGTCAGGGACCCAGTACTTC
TRBJ2-3,many,.,TRBV11-2,CASSTNLPDTQYF,TGTGCCAGCAGCACGAACCTCCCAGATACGCAGTATTTT
TRBJ1-5,many,TRBD1,TRBV28,CASSLLGQDEGPQHF,TGTGCCAGCAGTTTACTTGGACAGGACGAAGGGCCCCAGCATTTT
TRBJ1-5,.,.,TRBV10-3,CAISESAGDFNQPQHF,TGTGCCATCAGTGAGTCGGCCGGTGATTTCAATCAGCCCCAGCATTTT
TRBJ2-3,many,TRBD1,TRBV20-1,CSARRQGGEDTQYF,TGCAGTGCTAGGCGACAGGGTGGTGAAGATACGCAGTATTTT
TRBJ2-5,once,TRBD2,TRBV6-2/TRBV6-3,CASNPAGGQETQYF,TGTGCCAGCAATCCAGCGGGGGGGCAAGAGACCCAGTACTTC
TRBJ1-2,.,.,TRBV4-3,CASSHPDGGEKASNYGYTF,TGCGCCAGCAGCCATCCCGATGGGGGAGAGAAAGCTTCTAACTATGGCTACACCTTC
TRBJ1-3,.,.,TRBV19,CASSSGRDGNTIYF,TGTGCCAGTAGTTCGGGACGCGATGGAAACACCATATATTTT
TRBJ2-1,.,TRBD2,TRBV10-3,CAISSSGGAYEQFF,TGTGCCATCAGTTCTAGCGGGGGGGCCTATGAGCAGTTCTTC
TRBJ2-7,few,.,TRBV6-1,CASRINRVPYEQYF,TGTGCCAGCAGGATAAACAGGGTACCCTACGAGCAGTACTTC
TRBJ2-3,.,.,TRBV5-1,CASSLGIDSSTDTQYF,TGCGCCAGCAGCTTGGGGATCGATTCGTCCACAGATACGCAGTATTTT
TRBJ2-7,many,TRBD1,TRBV11-2,CASSFVGTDAYEQYF,TGTGCCAGCAGCTTCGTCGGGACAGACGCCTACGAGCAGTACTTC
TRBJ1-1,many,TRBD1,TRBV29-1,CSTRQGMNTEAFF,TGCAGCACCAGACAGGGCATGAACACTGAAGCTTTCTTT
TRBJ2-7,many,TRBD2,TRBV6-1,CASSGTSGLLYEQYF,TGTGCCAGCAGCGGTACTAGCGGGCTATTATACGAGCAGTACTTC
TRBJ2-5,few,.,TRBV20-1,CSGYYQFSETQYF,TGCAGTGGATACTACCAGTTTTCAGAGACCCAGTACTTC
TRBJ2-4,.,TRBD2,TRBV19,CASSIDIAGEMYIQYF,TGTGCCAGTAGTATCGATATAGCGGGGGAAATGTACATTCAGTACTTC
TRBJ2-1,many,.,TRBV6-1,CASRSHRLSSYNEQFF,TGTGCCAGCAGATCCCACCGCTTGAGCTCCTACAATGAGCAGTTCTTC
TRBJ2-3,.,TRBD2,TRBV11-3,CASSLGRIERGTNTDTQYF,TGTGCCAGCAGCTTAGGGCGTATCGAGCGGGGGACAAACACAGATACGCAGTATTTT
TRBJ1-2,many,.,TRBV12-5,CASGLELRGSGVYGYTF,TGTGCTAGTGGTTTGGAGCTCCGGGGCTCGGGCGTCTATGGCTACACCTTC
TRBJ2-2,.,TRBD1,TRBV20-1,CSAPRTGLTGELFF,TGCAGTGCTCCGCGGACAGGGCTGACCGGGGAGCTGTTTTTT
TRBJ2-1,many,TRBD1,TRBV20-1,CSASSGQDYNEQFF,TGCAGTGCTTCCTCGGGACAGGACTACAATGAGCAGTTCTTC
TRBJ2-6,many,.,TRBV7-9,CASSPWFSGANVLTF,TGTGCCAGCAGCCCCTGGTTCTCCGGGGCCAACGTCCTGACTTTC
TRBJ2-1,many,.,TRBV3-1,CASSHPTRARNEQFF,TGTGCCAGCAGCCACCCGACTAGGGCGCGCAATGAGCAGTTCTTC
TRBJ2-7,many,TRBD1,TRBV4-1,CASSRSTRQGMNF,TGCGCCAGCAGCCGGTCTACTAGACAGGGAATGAACTTC
TRBJ2-5,many,TRBD2,TRBV28,CASGGAGATTETQYF,TGTGCCAGCGGTGGAGCGGGGGCCACGACAGAGACCCAGTACTTC
TRBJ1-6,many,TRBD1,TRBV3-1,CASSQGLPGQGYSPLHF,TGTGCCAGCAGCCAAGGATTACCGGGACAGGGCTACTCACCCCTCCACTTT
TRBJ2-1,many,TRBD2,TRBV7-8,CASSPPLAGAYNEQFF,TGTGCCAGCAGCCCCCCCCTAGCGGGGGCCTACAATGAGCAGTTCTTC